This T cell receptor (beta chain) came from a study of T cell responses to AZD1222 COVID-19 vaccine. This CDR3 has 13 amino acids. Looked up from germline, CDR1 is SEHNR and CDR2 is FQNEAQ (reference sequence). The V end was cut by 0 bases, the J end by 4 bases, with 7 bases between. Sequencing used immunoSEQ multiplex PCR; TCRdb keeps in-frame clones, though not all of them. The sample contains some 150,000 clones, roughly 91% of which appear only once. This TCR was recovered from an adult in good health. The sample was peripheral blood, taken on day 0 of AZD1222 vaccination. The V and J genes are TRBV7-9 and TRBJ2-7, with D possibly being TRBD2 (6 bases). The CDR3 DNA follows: TGTGCCAGCAGCTTAGCGGAGGGATACGAGCAGTACTTC. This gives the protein CASSLAEGYEQYF. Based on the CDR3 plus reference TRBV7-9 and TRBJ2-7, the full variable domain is DTGVSQNPRHKITKRGQNVTFRCDPISEHNRLYWYRQTLGQGPEFLTYFQNEAQLEKSRLLSDRFSAERPKGSFSTLEIQRTEQGDSAMYLCASSLAEGYEQYFGPGTRLTVT.